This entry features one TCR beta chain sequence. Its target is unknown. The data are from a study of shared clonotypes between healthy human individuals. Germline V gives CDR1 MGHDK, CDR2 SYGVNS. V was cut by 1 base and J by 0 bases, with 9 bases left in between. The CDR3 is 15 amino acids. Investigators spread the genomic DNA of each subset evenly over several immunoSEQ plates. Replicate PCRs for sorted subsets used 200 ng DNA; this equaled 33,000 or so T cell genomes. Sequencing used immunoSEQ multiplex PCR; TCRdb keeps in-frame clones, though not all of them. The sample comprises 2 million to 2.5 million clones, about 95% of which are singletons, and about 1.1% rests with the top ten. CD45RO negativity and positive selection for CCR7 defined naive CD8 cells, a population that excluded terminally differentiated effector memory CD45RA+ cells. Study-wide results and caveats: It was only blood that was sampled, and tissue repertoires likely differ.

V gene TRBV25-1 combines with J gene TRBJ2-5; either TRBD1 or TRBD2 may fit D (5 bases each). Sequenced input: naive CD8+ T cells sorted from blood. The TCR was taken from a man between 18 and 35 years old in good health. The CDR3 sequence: CASSEWDEYQETQYF. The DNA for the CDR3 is TGTGCCAGCAGTGAATGGGACGAGTACCAAGAGACCCAGTACTTC.